The 24 T cell receptor beta chains presented below share a single source sample, sequenced in a study of cytomegalovirus exposure and HLA in healthy donors. PCR amplification relied on 60 Vbeta primers (plus 13 Jbeta primers). Clones were sequenced by immunoSEQ multiplex PCR, and TCRdb holds only the in-frame ones, with some missing. Of about 140,000 clones listed, approximately 84% are singletons. The sample was PBMCs. The source is a man under 40 in good health and CMV-seropositive.

The V call is TRBV28, the J call TRBJ2-7; D uncertain. V was shortened by 5 bases and J by 0 bases, with 17 bases between the two germline ends. The CDR3 totals 16 residues. From germline, CDR1 is MDHEN and CDR2 SYDVKM. The CDR3 loop reads CASSIATGLSSYEQYF. The CDR3 nucleotides are TGTGCCAGCAGTATCGCGACCGGGTTAAGCTCCTACGAGCAGTACTTC.

J is TRBJ2-1 and V is TRBV5-1; 7 positions agree with TRBD1. The junction had 5 bases not matched to a gene; V was cut back by 4 bases and J by 7 bases. Germline V gene sequence: CDR1 SGHRS, CDR2 YFSETQ. There are 13 residues in the CDR3. CDR3 coding DNA: TGCGCCAGCAGCCCGGAACAGGGGAATGAGCAGTTCTTC. Its translation: CASSPEQGNEQFF.

The chain combines TRBV7-2 with TRBJ1-1, with 9 bases fitting TRBD1. Germline assignment: CDR1 SGHTA and CDR2 FQGNSA. The CDR3 consists of 15 residues. With 4 bases clipped from V and 4 bases from J, the junction kept 7 bases outside the gene matches. The CDR3 here is CASSSDGQGSTEAFF. The CDR3 DNA follows: TGTGCCAGCAGCTCGGACGGACAGGGGAGCACTGAAGCTTTCTTT. The entire variable domain, with the rest obtained from reference TRBV7-2 and TRBJ1-1, is as follows: GAGVSQSPSNKVTEKGKDVELRCDPISGHTALYWYRQSLGQGLEFLIYFQGNSAPDKSGLPSDRFSAERTGGSVSTLTIQRTQQEDSAVYLCASSSDGQGSTEAFFGQGTRLTVV.

DNA for the CDR3: TGTGCCACCGAGATACCGAGCTCCTACGAGCAGTACTTC. Translation gives CATEIPSSYEQYF. V gene TRBV6-5 combines with J gene TRBJ2-7; no firm D call. The CDR3 spans 13 residues. V was shortened by 10 bases and J by 0 bases, with 13 bases between the two germline ends. The germline gives CDR1 MNHEY, CDR2 SVGAGI.

Concerning this clone itself: The limits of the CDR3 on the DNA are not certain, so only TCRdb's listed CDR3 is given. The CDR3 reads CASSSSGGRYNEQFF. The rearrangement joins TRBV7-3 to TRBJ2-1; the table calls TRBD2, which could not be checked here. With termini counted, the CDR3 has 15 amino acids. CDR1 is SGHTA, CDR2 FQGTGA, per germline.

V usage is TRBV6-7 and J usage is TRBJ1-1; D is uncertain. TRBV6-7 is assigned to the ORF class and has an uncertain function. The CDR3 covers 12 residues. V lost 5 bases and J lost 4, with 8 bases in between. CDR3 DNA: TGTGCCAGCAGTAATCCGGGCACTGAAGCTTTCTTT. It specifies CASSNPGTEAFF.

The J gene is TRBJ1-4, the V gene TRBV6-6, with 8 bases that match TRBD1. V lost 5 bases to trimming and J lost 7 bases; unmatched junction nucleotides: 9. This CDR3 is 15 amino acids long. Germline CDR1 reads MNHNY; CDR2 reads SVGAGI (reference sequence). CDR3 sequence: CASSNTGGVGEKLFF. CDR3 DNA: TGTGCCAGCAGTAACACAGGGGGGGTCGGTGAAAAACTGTTTTTT.

V and J are TRBV5-8 and TRBJ1-3; D remains unclear. The germline V gene has CDR1 SGHTS and CDR2 YDEGEE. This CDR3 comprises 14 residues. Trimming left V 4 bases short and J 0 bases short, with 8 bases between. The CDR3 DNA is TGTGCCAGCAGCGGAACAGCCTCTGGAAACACCATATATTTT. Its translation: CASSGTASGNTIYF. Variable domain in full (rest from reference TRBV5-8 and TRBJ1-3): EAGVTQSPTHLIKTRGQQATLRCSPISGHTSVYWYQQALGLGLQFLLWYDEGEERNRGNFPPRFSGRQFPNYSSELNVNALELEDSALYLCASSGTASGNTIYFGEGSWLTVV.

The chain recombines TRBV5-1 with TRBJ1-5; D not resolved. This CDR3 is built from 15 residues. Germline V gene sequence: CDR1 SGHRS, CDR2 YFSETQ. Trimming cost V 4 bases and J 5 bases, with 16 bases left between them. The CDR3 here is CASSPTDINHQPQHF. Here the CDR3 DNA reads TGCGCCAGCAGCCCCACAGACATTAACCATCAGCCCCAGCATTTT.

The chain uses TRBV25-1 and TRBJ1-2; 8 bases match TRBD1. The CDR3 runs to 16 residues. J was trimmed by 4 bases and V by 0 bases; bases with no gene match: 7. The V gene's germline CDR1 is MGHDK and CDR2 SYGVNS. CDR3 residues: CASSEYAGQGFYGYTF. As DNA, the CDR3 is TGTGCCAGCAGTGAATATGCTGGACAGGGCTTCTATGGCTACACCTTC.

This clone was seen just once. V is TRBV5-1 and J is TRBJ1-2; D ambiguous. V lost 0 bases and J lost 8, with 11 bases in between. The CDR3 runs to 13 residues. Germline values: CDR1 SGHRS, CDR2 YFSETQ. The CDR3 loop is CASSLVQATGYTF. DNA for the CDR3: TGCGCCAGCAGCTTGGTGCAGGCTACCGGCTACACCTTC.

This chain links TRBV7-2 with TRBJ2-2; D might be TRBD1 (6 bases). V lost 2 bases to trimming and J lost 1 base, with 11 bases between them. The CDR3 extends over 16 amino acids. Germline-derived CDR1 and CDR2 are SGHTA and FQGNSA. CDR3 in amino acids: CASSLQGPGNTGELFF. CDR3 DNA sequence: TGTGCCAGCAGCTTACAGGGGCCGGGGAACACCGGGGAGCTGTTTTTT.

The chain uses TRBV18 and TRBJ2-1, with 14 bases aligning to TRBD2. J lost 9 bases, V lost 3 bases, and 4 bases had no gene match. This CDR3 comprises 15 residues. Per germline, CDR1 KGHSH and CDR2 LQKENI. The CDR3 reads CASSPIGLAGGEQFF. The CDR3 DNA is TGTGCCAGCTCACCTATCGGACTAGCGGGAGGTGAGCAGTTCTTC. The full variable domain, its missing parts supplied by reference TRBV18 and TRBJ2-1, is NAGVMQNPRHLVRRRGQEARLRCSPMKGHSHVYWYRQLPEEGLKFMVYLQKENIIDESGMPKERFSAEFPKEGPSILRIQQVVRGDSAAYFCASSPIGLAGGEQFFGPGTRLTVL.

The V and J genes are TRBV9 and TRBJ1-1; 12 bases match TRBD1. This CDR3 spans 16 amino acids. CDR1 is SGDLS and CDR2 is YYNGEE in the germline V gene. The V and J ends lost 4 bases and 5 bases, in that order; junction bases with no gene match: 9. DNA of the CDR3: TGTGCCAGCAGCCTTGGGACAGGGGGCGCCGAGACTGAAGCTTTCTTT. Protein: CASSLGTGGAETEAFF. The whole variable domain, filled in from reference TRBV9 and TRBJ1-1, reads DSGVTQTPKHLITATGQRVTLRCSPRSGDLSVYWYQQSLDQGLQFLIQYYNGEERAKGNILERFSAQQFPDLHSELNLSSLELGDSALYFCASSLGTGGAETEAFFGQGTRLTVV.

The chain carries TRBV4-1 and TRBJ2-7; perhaps TRBD2 as D (5 bases). The germline V gene encodes CDR1 MGHRA and CDR2 YSYEKL. Deletions cut 3 bases from V and 3 bases from J, with 15 bases between. The length of the CDR3 is 15 residues. The CDR3 protein is CASSQASGTHYEQYF. CDR3 bases: TGCGCCAGCAGCCAGGCTTCGGGAACCCACTACGAGCAGTACTTC.

The chain joins TRBV11-2 to TRBJ2-5, with TRBD1 matching 11 bases. Germline CDR1 SGHAT, CDR2 FQNNGV. J gave up 4 bases and V 1 base, and 2 bases lay outside the gene matches. The length of the CDR3 is 15 residues. CDR3 DNA sequence: TGTGCCAGCAGCTTAGTCGGGACAGGGGGAGAGACCCAGTACTTC. Protein: CASSLVGTGGETQYF.

The chain couples TRBV30 to TRBJ1-6; 8 nucleotides match TRBD1. This CDR3 is 15 amino acids long. Germline values: CDR1 GTSNPN, CDR2 SVGIG (reference sequence). With 3 bases clipped from V and 9 bases from J, the junction kept 10 bases outside the gene matches. CDR3 sequence reads: CAWRYPGQDVSPLHF. The CDR3 DNA follows: TGTGCCTGGAGGTACCCGGGACAGGATGTTTCACCCCTCCACTTT. The full variable domain, its missing parts supplied by reference TRBV30 and TRBJ1-6, is SQTIHQWPATLVQPVGSPLSLECTVEGTSNPNLYWYRQAAGRGLQLLFYSVGIGQISSEVPQNLSASRPQDRQFILSSKKLLLSDSGFYLCAWRYPGQDVSPLHFGNGTRLTVT.

The CDR3 DNA reads as TGTGCCAGCAGAACCTTAGGCGGGAGGGTCAACGGTGAGCAGTTCTTC. Its protein is CASRTLGGRVNGEQFF. V and J are TRBV6-6 and TRBJ2-1; 9 bases line up with TRBD2. The V gene's germline CDR1 is MNHNY and CDR2 SVGAGI (reference sequence). With 6 bases clipped from V and 9 bases from J, the junction kept 15 bases outside the gene matches. The CDR3 runs to 16 residues.

CDR3 loop: CASGIWRQLAKNIQYF. The CDR3 DNA is TGTGCCAGCGGCATTTGGCGGCAACTAGCCAAAAACATTCAGTACTTC. This chain uses TRBV21-1 with TRBJ2-4; the table's D gene call, TRBD2, was not cross checked with the DNA. TRBV21-1 is a known pseudogene. There are 16 residues in the CDR3.

This clone was observed a handful of times. The chain has TRBV15 and TRBJ2-4; D is perhaps TRBD1 (6 bases). V was trimmed by 0 bases and J by 2 bases, leaving 8 bases between them. CDR3 length equals 15 residues. Germline CDR1 LNHNV, CDR2 YYDKDF (reference sequence). The CDR3 loop reads CATSREQGSKNIQYF. CDR3 nucleotide sequence: TGTGCCACCAGCAGAGAACAGGGATCCAAAAACATTCAGTACTTC.

Written as DNA, the CDR3 is TGTGCCAGCAGTGACTCTGGGCGGGGGGGCCAACTAGCCAAAAACATTCAGTACTTC. The encoded protein is CASSDSGRGGQLAKNIQYF. The chain couples TRBV2 to TRBJ2-4; 9 bases are shared with TRBD2. The CDR3 has 19 residues. Germline loops: CDR1 SNHLY, CDR2 FYNNEI. The ends lost 3 bases at V and 0 bases at J; junction bases unmatched: 12.

This clone turned up a few times. The V and J genes are TRBV7-6 and TRBJ2-1, with 7 bases identical to TRBD2. Germline CDR1 reads SGHVS; CDR2 reads FNYEAQ. The CDR3 totals 15 residues. The V and J ends lost 2 bases and 6 bases, in that order; junction bases with no gene match: 7. Here the CDR3 reads CASSLLAENPNEQFF. The CDR3 DNA is TGTGCCAGCAGCTTACTAGCGGAGAACCCCAATGAGCAGTTCTTC.

This clone was detected a few times. The V and J genes are TRBV4-1 and TRBJ1-2; tentatively, D is TRBD1 (6 bases). This CDR3 has 15 residues. Trimming cost V 0 bases and J 2 bases, with 10 bases left between them. Per germline, CDR1 MGHRA and CDR2 YSYEKL. The CDR3 DNA is TGCGCCAGCAGCCAAGATCCCGGGACAAACTATGGCTACACCTTC. Translated, it gives CASSQDPGTNYGYTF.

The genes are TRBV30 and TRBJ2-3; perhaps TRBD2 as D (5 bases). With 2 bases removed from V and 1 base from J, the gap between germline ends came to 13 bases. The CDR3 is made up of 15 amino acids. From germline, CDR1 is GTSNPN and CDR2 SVGIG (reference sequence). The CDR3 region is CAWSLRGLRTDTQYF. The CDR3 DNA is TGTGCCTGGAGTTTACGGGGTCTACGCACAGATACGCAGTATTTT.